What follows is one T cell receptor (beta chain) and its context. The antigen is undetermined. The V and J ends lost 6 bases and 7 bases, in that order; junction bases with no gene match: 8. The CDR3 has 14 amino acids. The germline V gene encodes CDR1 MNHEY and CDR2 SVGAGI. These data belong to a study of neoadjuvant anti-PD-1 for oral cavity cancer. At the level of the study: Patients mostly received three to four biweekly nivolumab doses at 3 mg/kg before surgery. Non-progressing patients received a fourth nivolumab dose near day 43, then surgery on days 50-56.

These oral cavity squamous cell carcinomas were HPV-negative and locally advanced. TCRdb's table, derived via immunoSEQ multiplex PCR, lists solely in-frame clones and lacks some. The repertoire has 65,000 to 95,000 clones, 84% of them found once; the top ten carry over 3%. Findings of the study overall: PBMC Gini-index clonality exceeded responders' in non-responders post-nivolumab.

The input for sequencing was PBMCs, taken before nivolumab (anti-PD-1) treatment. The J gene is TRBJ2-7, the V gene TRBV6-5; 11 positions match TRBD2. The origin of this receptor is a person aged 35-80 years with oral cavity squamous cell carcinoma. DNA of the CDR3: TGTGCCAGCAGCCCCACTAGCGGGAGACGGGAGCAGTACTTC. Translating gives CASSPTSGRREQYF.